The present T cell receptor (beta chain) was sequenced within a study of CD8 T cells in ankylosing spondylitis (dated by TCRdb to about 2017). General notes on the study: T cell receptor beta repertoires were profiled in healthy donors and ankylosing spondylitis patients so that disease-linked TCR variants could be found. In total, the full study cohort was made up of approximately 99 healthy donors and 20 to 25 ankylosing spondylitis patients. Peripheral blood was sampled, and synovial fluid was additionally collected from ankylosing spondylitis patients.

Points the paper makes about the study in general: Some motif variants had previously been reported in the synovial fluid and blood of reactive arthritis patients, which suggests shared mechanisms of disease initiation. In peripheral blood, the disease-linked clones were found at relatively low frequencies and had a CD8+ phenotype. The disease-linked clones were reported to be significantly enriched in matched synovial fluid samples from ankylosing spondylitis patients. Blood from ankylosing spondylitis patients appeared to be characterized by a TCR beta motif composed of eight highly homologous amino acid variants.

Reading the germline V gene (reference sequence) gives CDR1 PRHDT and CDR2 FYEKMQ. Ends trimmed: V by 8 bases, J by 5 bases; bases unmatched to a gene: 7. The CDR3, cysteine through phenylalanine, is 13 amino acids long. Of all the DNA, just the CDR3 is kept, 39 bases in frame from base 1. TCRdb shows the sequencer as Illumina HiSeq 2500. Quantitative 5'-RACE with molecular barcodes was the method used to prepare the TCR beta libraries. For the original study's pipeline: Disease-linked TCR variants were identified with a new computational method built on a probabilistic model of VDJ rearrangement. TCRdb cleaned the public reads at Q25 with fastp, built clones with MiXCR and kept in-frame beta chains. CDR3 protein duplicates are merged, each entry listing the most common genes and DNA. TCRdb's processing, not the authors', yielded these V and J calls. The sample table shows about 750,000 distinct CDR3 sequences, and 15% to 20% are seen once. The ten biggest clones cover around a fifth of the sample.

Note on this clonotype: Its antigen is not yet known. No base qualities exist here, and no much larger clone lies one base off it.

The rearrangement combines TRBV13 with TRBJ2-5; TRBD2 fits 8 bases in the junction. The TCR was taken from a male donor with ankylosing spondylitis. The sequenced sample was blood, either unsorted or a sorted T cell fraction (not recorded which). This receptor carries the CDR3 CASGGGPRETQYF. The DNA reads TGTGCCAGCGGCGGGGGGCCGCGGGAGACCCAGTACTTC.